Following are 20 T cell receptor beta chains from one sample sequenced in a study of T cells in localized non-small cell lung cancer. The repertoire was sequenced with immunoSEQ multiplex PCR; TCRdb's copy has only in-frame clones and lacks some. The repertoire holds 40,000 to 55,000 clones, with approximately 81% as singletons. The material was peripheral blood mononuclear cells, obtained before any cancer treatment. These receptors were taken from a man between 35 and 75 years old with stage III lung adenocarcinoma.

This chain links TRBV2 with TRBJ2-1; TRBD1 matches at 7 bases. The ends lost 6 bases at V and 9 bases at J; junction bases unmatched: 8. The V gene's germline CDR1 is SNHLY and CDR2 FYNNEI. This CDR3 region has 13 residues. CDR3 DNA: TGTGCCAGCAGGATAACAGGGGCGGGTGAGCAGTTCTTC. This codes for CASRITGAGEQFF. Drawing the rest from reference TRBV2 and TRBJ2-1, the complete variable domain is EPEVTQTPSHQVTQMGQEVILRCVPISNHLYFYWYRQILGQKVEFLVSFYNNEISEKSEIFDDQFSVERPDGSNFTLKIRSTKLEDSAMYFCASRITGAGEQFFGPGTRLTVL.

V is TRBV2 and J is TRBJ1-6; D gene unclear. The V end was cut by 5 bases, the J end by 7 bases, with 6 bases between. In germline, CDR1 is SNHLY, CDR2 FYNNEI. The CDR3 runs to 12 residues. The CDR3 is CASSQRNSPLHF. Here the CDR3 DNA reads TGTGCCAGCAGTCAACGGAATTCACCCCTCCACTTT.

V is TRBV2 and J is TRBJ2-5; no clear D gene. The J call may be mistaken, given a closer DNA end match to TRBJ2-7. CDR3 length: 13 residues. Germline CDR1 reads SNHLY; CDR2 reads FYNNEI. The CDR3 DNA is TGTGCCAGCAGTGACGACTGGGGCTACGAGCAGTACTTC. Its translation is CASSDDWGYEQYF.

The V and J genes are TRBV25-1 and TRBJ2-1; D gene uncertain. CDR3 length equals 14 residues. Germline CDR1 reads MGHDK; CDR2 reads SYGVNS. The ends were cut back, 5 bases at V and 5 bases at J, with 13 bases in the middle. Here the CDR3 reads CASSPRLGDNEQFF. The CDR3 region has the DNA TGTGCCAGCAGTCCCCGTCTTGGGGACAATGAGCAGTTCTTC.

The chain combines TRBV6-5 with TRBJ2-2; D might be TRBD1 (5 bases). V lost 5 bases, J lost 7 bases, and 14 bases lay in between. This CDR3 contains 14 residues. Looked up from germline, CDR1 is MNHEY and CDR2 is SVGAGI. In nucleotides, the CDR3 is TGTGCCAGCAGTCCTCAAGGGGTGTTCGGGGAGCTGTTTTTT. Its translation is CASSPQGVFGELFF.

The chain combines TRBV6-6 with TRBJ2-2; D remains ambiguous. The CDR3 has 14 amino acids. V lost 9 bases to trimming and J lost 0 bases, with 11 bases between them. Germline CDR1 is MNHNY and CDR2 is SVGAGI (reference sequence). This CDR3 is CASQATTNTGELFF. CDR3 nucleotide sequence: TGTGCCAGTCAAGCGACAACGAACACCGGGGAGCTGTTTTTT.

As to this clone: Other DNA sequences in the sample encode the same CDR3. The gene calls are TRBV27 and TRBJ2-3, with D unclear. V was cut by 1 base and J by 1 base, with 3 bases left in between. CDR3 length: 13 residues. Germline loops: CDR1 MNHEY, CDR2 SMNVEV (reference sequence). The CDR3 DNA reads as TGTGCCAGCAGTTTATACCGCACAGATACGCAGTATTTT. Amino acids: CASSLYRTDTQYF.

A single count supports this clone. This chain's CDR3 is CASSLGGSGELFF. DNA for the CDR3: TGTGCCAGCAGCTTAGGGGGGTCCGGGGAGCTGTTTTTT. The chain joins TRBV7-6 to TRBJ2-2; D is perhaps TRBD1 or TRBD2 (5 bases each). V was pared by 1 base and J by 6 bases, with 6 bases between. The length of the CDR3 is 13 residues. Per the germline V gene, CDR1 is SGHVS and CDR2 is FNYEAQ.

This rearrangement joins TRBV5-6 to TRBJ1-1, with 7 nucleotides matching TRBD1. Germline lookup yields CDR1 SGHDT and CDR2 YYEEEE. The V segment lost 4 bases and the J segment 3 bases; nucleotides outside the gene matches: 3. There are 13 residues in the CDR3. The CDR3 DNA follows: TGTGCCAGCAGCCGGGGACAGTACACTGAAGCTTTCTTT. Translated: CASSRGQYTEAFF.

In DNA, the CDR3 is TGTGCCAGCAGGGAATACGGGGGGGGCGTGACCCAGTACTTC. This gives the protein CASREYGGGVTQYF. The chain couples TRBV6-5 to TRBJ2-5; 8 nucleotides align to TRBD2. In germline, CDR1 is MNHEY, CDR2 SVGAGI. J was trimmed by 7 bases and V by 6 bases; bases with no gene match: 10. This CDR3 is built from 14 residues.

The chain uses TRBV7-6 and TRBJ2-7; possibly TRBD1 or TRBD2 for D (5 bases each). Germline-derived CDR1 and CDR2 are SGHVS and FNYEAQ. The V end lost 4 bases, the J end lost 2 bases, and 27 bases lay between the germline ends. The CDR3 totals 19 residues. This chain's CDR3 is CASSSRRQGSSSRPYEQYF. CDR3 DNA: TGTGCCAGCAGCTCTAGGAGGCAGGGTAGCAGCTCGAGGCCCTACGAGCAGTACTTC. The full variable domain, in which reference TRBV7-6 and TRBJ2-7 provide the parts outside the CDR3, is GAGVSQSPRYKVTKRGQDVALRCDPISGHVSLYWYRQALGQGPEFLTYFNYEAQQDKSGLPNDRFSAERPEGSISTLTIQRTEQRDSAMYRCASSSRRQGSSSRPYEQYFGPGTRLTVT.

The CDR3 nucleotides are TGTGCCAGCAGTTACGGGACAGCGCCTAATTCACCCCTCCACTTT. The encoded protein is CASSYGTAPNSPLHF. J is TRBJ1-6 and V is TRBV27; TRBD1 matches at 7 bases. Germline V gene data show CDR1 as MNHEY and CDR2 as SMNVEV (reference sequence). The CDR3 loop spans 15 amino acids. V dropped 4 bases and J dropped 6; count of bases not matched to a gene: 6.

The chain combines TRBV7-9 with TRBJ2-5; 8 positions agree with TRBD1. Germline V lookup: CDR1 SEHNR, CDR2 FQNEAQ (reference sequence). V shed 6 bases, J shed 4 bases, and the junction held 7 bases outside the gene matches. The CDR3 is 14 residues long. The CDR3 here is CASSLTGGGETQYF. The CDR3 region has the DNA TGTGCCAGCAGTCTAACAGGGGGAGGAGAGACCCAGTACTTC.

The chain employs TRBV5-3 and TRBJ1-6, with 8 bases fitting TRBD1. TRBV5-3 is an ORF, and what it does is uncertain. CDR3 size: 16 residues. J lost 6 bases, V lost 1 base, and 6 bases had no gene match. Here the CDR3 DNA reads TGTGCCAGAAGCTTGACGACAGGACAGGGTAATTCACCCCTCCACTTT. This gives the protein CARSLTTGQGNSPLHF.

This chain links TRBV2 with TRBJ2-3; possible D gene TRBD1, 6 bases. V was shortened by 7 bases and J by 1 base, with 12 bases between the two germline ends. In germline, CDR1 is SNHLY, CDR2 FYNNEI. The CDR3 loop spans 14 amino acids. The CDR3 reads CASKNRQGTDTQYF. CDR3 DNA sequence: TGTGCCAGCAAAAATCGACAGGGCACAGATACGCAGTATTTT.

This rearrangement joins TRBV9 to TRBJ1-2, with D hard to call. Germline V gene sequence: CDR1 SGDLS, CDR2 YYNGEE. This CDR3 has 14 residues. With 0 bases removed from V and 2 bases from J, the gap between germline ends came to 8 bases. The chain's CDR3 is CASSVEAGNYGYTF. In nucleotides, the CDR3 is TGTGCCAGCAGCGTAGAGGCCGGGAACTATGGCTACACCTTC.

This clone was found once. The V gene is TRBV11-2, the J gene TRBJ2-4; TRBD1 matches at 9 bases. This CDR3 region has 15 residues. V gave up 1 base and J gave up 8 bases; unmatched junction bases: 6. CDR1 is SGHAT and CDR2 is FQNNGV in the germline V gene. This chain's CDR3 is CASSLVVGQGYIQYF. CDR3 nucleotide sequence: TGTGCCAGCAGCTTAGTGGTGGGACAGGGTTACATTCAGTACTTC.

This clone was counted a single time. The chain couples TRBV21-1 to TRBJ2-2. TRBV21-1 is reported as a pseudogene. This CDR3 has 13 residues. Here the CDR3 DNA reads TGTGCCAGCAGCAAAAAGTTTTCCGGGGAGCTGTTTTTT. The encoded protein is CASSKKFSGELFF.

The chain recombines TRBV5-1 with TRBJ2-5; no definite D call. The ends were cut back, 0 bases at V and 5 bases at J, with 11 bases in the middle. Germline V CDR1 and CDR2: SGHRS, YFSETQ. The CDR3 runs to 14 residues. The CDR3 DNA reads as TGCGCCAGCAGCTTGGAATCAGGTCGGGAGACCCAGTACTTC. This sequence encodes CASSLESGRETQYF. The variable domain in full, completed from reference TRBV5-1 and TRBJ2-5, reads KAGVTQTPRYLIKTRGQQVTLSCSPISGHRSVSWYQQTPGQGLQFLFEYFSETQRNKGNFPGRFSGRQFSNSRSEMNVSTLELGDSALYLCASSLESGRETQYFGPGTRLLVL.

Details on this clone: At the DNA level, this CDR3 is encoded by other sequences in the same sample as well. The rearrangement uses TRBV9 and TRBJ1-5; no reliable D call. The CDR3 extends over 13 amino acids. V was cut by 2 bases and J by 3 bases, with 6 bases left in between. Germline CDR1 SGDLS, CDR2 YYNGEE. The CDR3 spells CASSVGSNQPQHF. The CDR3 DNA follows: TGTGCCAGCAGCGTCGGGTCCAATCAGCCCCAGCATTTT.